These T cell receptor beta chains were read from a single sample in a study of CD8 T cells in ankylosing spondylitis. TCRdb re-analysed the 5' RACE reads in MiXCR, keeping a single row per CDR3 protein. Among 750,000 to 850,000 distinct CDR3 sequences, 12% were seen once, and the ten largest hold under 0.6%. The material sequenced was blood, either unsorted or a sorted T cell fraction (not recorded which). The receptors originated from a male donor with ankylosing spondylitis. CDR3s include the opening cysteine and the closing phenylalanine or tryptophan. A D gene is named only where the DNA matches it firmly. Clone size is shown for a subset of rows, as once, few, many or a class of expanded clone.

V: TRBV4-3; J: TRBJ2-5; D: .; size: .; CDR3: CASSQERGGGETQYF; DNA: TGCGCCAGCAGCCAAGAGCGGGGAGGAGGGGAGACCCAGTACTTC
V: TRBV6-6; J: TRBJ1-1; D: .; size: .; CDR3: CASSSVGAFF; DNA: TGTGCCAGCAGTTCGGTGGGGGCTTTCTTT
V: TRBV7-8; J: TRBJ2-1; D: .; size: few; CDR3: CASTQLGTVSYNEQFF; DNA: TGTGCCAGCACCCAGCTGGGGACGGTAAGCTACAATGAGCAGTTCTTC
V: TRBV6-2/TRBV6-3; J: TRBJ2-5; D: .; size: few; CDR3: CASSLNPLLIETQYF; DNA: TGTGCCAGCAGCCTCAACCCCCTCCTGATCGAGACCCAGTACTTC
V: TRBV11-1; J: TRBJ2-7; D: .; size: .; CDR3: CASRRGHGGSYEQYF; DNA: TGTGCCAGCAGACGAGGACATGGCGGGTCCTACGAGCAGTACTTC
V: TRBV29-1; J: TRBJ1-2; D: .; size: few; CDR3: CSVARRGVGYTF; DNA: TGCAGCGTTGCCCGACGGGGGGTCGGCTACACCTTC
V: TRBV6-1; J: TRBJ2-5; D: .; size: few; CDR3: CASRTIRESETQYF; DNA: TGTGCCAGCAGAACAATCCGGGAGTCCGAGACCCAGTACTTC
V: TRBV29-1; J: TRBJ1-1; D: TRBD1; size: few; CDR3: CSVQGDPNTEAFF; DNA: TGCAGCGTCCAGGGGGACCCGAACACTGAAGCTTTCTTT
V: TRBV20-1; J: TRBJ2-5; D: .; size: .; CDR3: CSARDADQETQYF; DNA: TGCAGTGCTAGAGACGCTGACCAAGAGACCCAGTACTTC
V: TRBV29-1; J: TRBJ1-2; D: .; size: few; CDR3: CSVDRILNVGYTF; DNA: TGCAGCGTTGACAGAATACTAAACGTGGGCTACACCTTC
V: TRBV6-1; J: TRBJ2-5; D: .; size: .; CDR3: CASRNFEGETQYF; DNA: TGTGCCAGCAGAAACTTCGAAGGAGAGACCCAGTACTTC
V: TRBV28; J: TRBJ1-5; D: TRBD1; size: few; CDR3: CASRQTGGGQPQHF; DNA: TGTGCCAGCAGACAAACAGGGGGGGGACAGCCCCAGCATTTT
V: TRBV9; J: TRBJ2-1; D: .; size: few; CDR3: CASSSRLRNEQFF; DNA: TGTGCCAGCAGTTCCCGGCTGCGCAATGAGCAGTTCTTC
V: TRBV15; J: TRBJ2-2; D: TRBD2; size: .; CDR3: CATSQGLAGNTGELFF; DNA: TGTGCCACCAGCCAAGGACTAGCGGGAAACACCGGGGAGCTGTTTTTT
V: TRBV15; J: TRBJ2-7; D: .; size: few; CDR3: CATSRGPSDGPYEQYF; DNA: TGTGCCACCAGCAGAGGACCTAGCGACGGGCCCTACGAGCAGTACTTC
V: TRBV7-2; J: TRBJ2-6; D: .; size: .; CDR3: CASSLLPRGSGANVLTF; DNA: TGTGCCAGCAGCTTACTCCCTCGGGGGTCTGGGGCCAACGTCCTGACTTTC
V: TRBV6-5; J: TRBJ2-7; D: TRBD1; size: few; CDR3: CASKTGNNEQYF; DNA: TGTGCCAGCAAGACAGGGAATAACGAGCAGTACTTC
V: TRBV7-2; J: TRBJ2-5; D: TRBD2; size: many; CDR3: CASSSYWGGGEGTQYF; DNA: TGTGCCAGCAGCTCCTATTGGGGCGGGGGAGAGGGGACCCAGTACTTC
V: TRBV5-1; J: TRBJ1-1; D: .; size: .; CDR3: CASSQVGSGGTEAFF; DNA: TGCGCCAGCAGCCAGGTGGGGTCGGGCGGCACTGAAGCTTTCTTT
V: TRBV20-1; J: TRBJ1-5; D: .; size: .; CDR3: CSASWTVGDQPQHF; DNA: TGCAGTGCTAGTTGGACAGTGGGGGATCAGCCCCAGCATTTT
V: TRBV11-2; J: TRBJ2-1; D: .; size: .; CDR3: CASSRGPEATSYNEQFF; DNA: TGTGCCAGCAGCCGGGGCCCGGAGGCTACTTCCTACAATGAGCAGTTCTTC
V: TRBV29-1; J: TRBJ1-5; D: .; size: few; CDR3: CSVGRDSNQPQHF; DNA: TGCAGCGTTGGGCGGGACAGCAATCAGCCCCAGCATTTT
V: TRBV12-3/TRBV12-4; J: TRBJ2-1; D: TRBD2; size: .; CDR3: CASSFRTGRGSGRPDSYNEQFF; DNA: TGTGCCAGCAGTTTCCGGACAGGCCGCGGTAGCGGGAGGCCCGATTCCTACAATGAGCAGTTCTTC
V: TRBV6-5; J: TRBJ1-5; D: .; size: .; CDR3: CASSYSRGLPNNQPQHF; DNA: TGTGCCAGCAGTTACTCCAGGGGACTCCCTAACAATCAGCCCCAGCATTTT
V: TRBV20-1; J: TRBJ2-7; D: TRBD1; size: .; CDR3: CSAPTPRGRREQYF; DNA: TGCAGTGCTCCCACCCCCAGGGGGCGTAGGGAGCAGTACTTC
V: TRBV2; J: TRBJ2-2; D: TRBD2; size: .; CDR3: CASSELAGFGELFF; DNA: TGTGCCAGCAGCGAACTAGCGGGATTCGGGGAGCTGTTTTTT
V: TRBV7-2; J: TRBJ2-2; D: .; size: .; CDR3: CASSSGQSYTGELFF; DNA: TGTGCCAGCAGCTCCGGACAGAGTTACACCGGGGAGCTGTTTTTT
V: TRBV7-6; J: TRBJ2-3; D: .; size: .; CDR3: CASSRDPLGPDTQYF; DNA: TGTGCCAGCAGCAGGGACCCCCTCGGCCCAGATACGCAGTATTTT
V: TRBV28; J: TRBJ2-7; D: .; size: .; CDR3: CASSWRRGTYEQYF; DNA: TGTGCCAGCAGTTGGCGGCGGGGAACCTACGAGCAGTACTTC
V: TRBV6-2/TRBV6-3; J: TRBJ2-7; D: .; size: .; CDR3: CASSYAQFYEQYF; DNA: TGTGCCAGCAGTTACGCACAGTTCTACGAGCAGTACTTC
V: TRBV6-6; J: TRBJ2-7; D: TRBD1; size: few; CDR3: CASRDTGVKYF; DNA: TGTGCCAGCAGGGATACAGGGGTGAAGTACTTC
V: TRBV6-5; J: TRBJ1-2; D: TRBD1; size: few; CDR3: CASSYWGTGGAGYTF; DNA: TGTGCCAGCAGTTACTGGGGGACAGGGGGCGCGGGCTACACCTTC
V: TRBV18; J: TRBJ1-2; D: .; size: few; CDR3: CASSPIDQGGYTF; DNA: TGTGCCAGCTCACCTATCGACCAGGGGGGCTACACCTTC
V: TRBV6-1; J: TRBJ1-3; D: .; size: few; CDR3: CASSNTPGRTFFGNTIYF; DNA: TGTGCCAGCAGCAATACCCCTGGCAGAACATTCTTCGGAAACACCATATATTTT
V: TRBV20-1; J: TRBJ2-3; D: TRBD2; size: few; CDR3: CSASDRLAGGDTQYF; DNA: TGCAGTGCCAGTGATAGGCTAGCGGGGGGAGATACGCAGTATTTT
V: TRBV7-2; J: TRBJ1-6; D: .; size: many; CDR3: CASSALEDFPVNSPLHF; DNA: TGTGCCAGCAGCGCCCTGGAGGATTTCCCCGTAAATTCACCCCTCCACTTT